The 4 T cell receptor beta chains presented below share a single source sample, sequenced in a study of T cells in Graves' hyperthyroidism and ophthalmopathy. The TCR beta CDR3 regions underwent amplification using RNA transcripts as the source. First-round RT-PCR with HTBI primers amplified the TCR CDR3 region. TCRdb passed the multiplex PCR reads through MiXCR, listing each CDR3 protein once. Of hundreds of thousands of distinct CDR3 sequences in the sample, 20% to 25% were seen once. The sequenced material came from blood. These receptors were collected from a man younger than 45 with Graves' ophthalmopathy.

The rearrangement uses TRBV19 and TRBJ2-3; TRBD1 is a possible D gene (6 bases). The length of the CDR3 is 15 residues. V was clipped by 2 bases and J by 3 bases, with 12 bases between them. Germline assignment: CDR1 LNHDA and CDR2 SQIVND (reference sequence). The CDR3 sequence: CASSIKGHRTDTQYF. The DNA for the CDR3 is TGTGCCAGTAGTATAAAGGGACACAGGACAGATACGCAGTATTTT.

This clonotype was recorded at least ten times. The CDR3 DNA follows: TGTGCCAGCAGTTCAATAGGACTCACAGATACGCAGTATTTT. Protein sequence: CASSSIGLTDTQYF. J is TRBJ2-3 and V is TRBV28; D is perhaps TRBD2 (5 bases). Looked up from germline, CDR1 is MDHEN and CDR2 is SYDVKM. Trimming removed 4 bases from V and 2 bases from J, with 10 bases in between. The CDR3 extends over 14 amino acids.

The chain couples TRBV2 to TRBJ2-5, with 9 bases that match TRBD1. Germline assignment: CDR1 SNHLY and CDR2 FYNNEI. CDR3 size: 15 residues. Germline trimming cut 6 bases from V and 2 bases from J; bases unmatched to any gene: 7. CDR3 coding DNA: TGTGCCAGCAGGGCCACTGGGACAGGGCAAGAGACCCAGTACTTC. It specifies CASRATGTGQETQYF.

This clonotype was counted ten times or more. The CDR3 region is CASSFGRQQYWPQHF. The CDR3 DNA is TGTGCCAGCAGCTTTGGGCGACAGCAGTATTGGCCCCAGCATTTT. The chain links TRBV28 to TRBJ1-5, with D maybe TRBD1 (5 bases). Germline loops: CDR1 MDHEN, CDR2 SYDVKM. V gave up 6 bases and J gave up 9 bases, with 21 bases separating them. CDR3 size: 15 residues.